This T cell receptor beta chain appears in the sequencing data of a study of metastatic and nonmetastatic thyroid tumors. The CDR3 has 15 residues. Germline V CDR1 and CDR2: MRHNA, SNTAGT. Treatment of any kind had been given to no patient before thyroid surgery. TCRdb re-processed the PCR reads through MiXCR. The data show tens of thousands of clones, around 15% seen once. Of note for this clone: A read error may account for a junction end that differs from germline.

The sequencing input was blood. The chain employs TRBV6-4 and TRBJ1-2, with TRBD1 matching 8 bases. The source is a female donor with papillary thyroid cancer or a benign thyroid nodule (not recorded which). Some clones in this sample may be carry-over from other donors' samples. The CDR3 loop is CASSETGANLYGYNF. The CDR3 coding sequence is TGTGCCAGCAGTGAGACAGGGGCGAACCTCTATGGCTACAACTTC.